This note documents a single T cell receptor beta chain sequence. The antigen is unknown. The entry originates in a study of T cell repertoires in cytomegalovirus infection. Background on the study: Selected CMV epitopes included recently identified HLA-C-restricted ones as well as well-studied HLA-B-restricted ones. Based on public TCR beta signatures, there were indications of CMV infection and of a matching HLA type.

TCRdb independently ran MiXCR on the reads; one entry per CDR3 protein. This table has roughly 340,000 distinct CDR3 sequences, around 29% appearing once. The CDR3 totals 12 residues. V lost 3 bases and J lost 6, with 6 bases in between. The sample consisted of cultured PBMCs, taken from culture after CMV antigen stimulation. This receptor was obtained from a human donor in good health (CMV status not recorded). Some clones in this sample may be carry-over from other donors' samples. The chain carries TRBV12-3 or TRBV12-4 and TRBJ1-5; D uncertain. In nucleotides, the CDR3 is TGTGCCAGCAGTTTCGGTGGTCAGCCCCAGCATTTT. This encodes CASSFGGQPQHF.